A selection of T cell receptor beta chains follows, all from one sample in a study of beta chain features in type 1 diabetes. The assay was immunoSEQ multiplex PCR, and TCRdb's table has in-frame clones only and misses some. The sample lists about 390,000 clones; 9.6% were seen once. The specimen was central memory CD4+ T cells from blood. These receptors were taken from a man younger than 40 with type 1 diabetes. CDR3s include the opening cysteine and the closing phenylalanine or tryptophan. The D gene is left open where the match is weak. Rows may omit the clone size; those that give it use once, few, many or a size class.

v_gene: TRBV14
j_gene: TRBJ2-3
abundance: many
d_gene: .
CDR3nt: TGTGCCAGCAGCCAAACCACAGATACGCAGTATTTT
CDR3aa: CASSQTTDTQYF

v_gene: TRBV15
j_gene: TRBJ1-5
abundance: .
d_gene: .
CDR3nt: TGTGCCACAGAGAAGGGAGGGAGCAATCAGCCCCAGCATTTT
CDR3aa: CATEKGGSNQPQHF

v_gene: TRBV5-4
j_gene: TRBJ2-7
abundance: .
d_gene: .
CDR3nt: TGTGCCAGCAGCCCCCGCAGCGGATCCTACGAGCAGTACTTC
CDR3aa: CASSPRSGSYEQYF

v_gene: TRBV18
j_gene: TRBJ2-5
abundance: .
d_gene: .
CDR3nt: TGTGCCAGCTCACCAATTGGGGCTCAAGAGACCCAGTACTTC
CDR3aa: CASSPIGAQETQYF

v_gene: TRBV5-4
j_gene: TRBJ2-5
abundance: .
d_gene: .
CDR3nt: TGTGCCAGCAGCCTATGGACCAGGGAGACCCAGTACTTC
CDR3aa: CASSLWTRETQYF

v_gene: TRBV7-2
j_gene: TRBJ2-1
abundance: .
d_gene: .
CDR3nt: TGTGCCAGCAGCTTAGCTAGCGTCTCCTACAATGAGCAGTTCTTC
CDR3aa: CASSLASVSYNEQFF

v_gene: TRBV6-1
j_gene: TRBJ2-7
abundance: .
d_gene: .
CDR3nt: TGTGCCAGCAGTGATCGAGTTTCCGAGCAGTACTTC
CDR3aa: CASSDRVSEQYF

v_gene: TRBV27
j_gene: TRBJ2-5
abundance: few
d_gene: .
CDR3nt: TGTGCCAGCAGTCATGACATCCAAGAGACCCAGTACTTC
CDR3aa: CASSHDIQETQYF

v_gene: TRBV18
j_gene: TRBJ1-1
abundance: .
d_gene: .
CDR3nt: TGTGCCAGCTCACCTGCGGGGGAAGACGCTGAAGCTTTCTTT
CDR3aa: CASSPAGEDAEAFF

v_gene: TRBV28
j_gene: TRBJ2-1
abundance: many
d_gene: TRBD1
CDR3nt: TGTGCCAGCACGACAGGGGGCATCTACAATGAGCAGTTCTTC
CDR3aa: CASTTGGIYNEQFF

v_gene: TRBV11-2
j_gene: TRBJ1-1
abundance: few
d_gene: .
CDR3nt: TGTGCCAGCAGCTTAGGGTCCTGGAGCTTGGAAGCTTTCTTT
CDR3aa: CASSLGSWSLEAFF